This T cell receptor beta chain appears in the sequencing data of a study of OX40 agonist ivuxolimab in advanced cancers. Study at large: Age averaged around 59 years (range roughly 20 to 90), and 80% to 90% were male.

Blood samples were obtained at baseline, cycle 4 day 1, and cycle 7 day 1. This CDR3 is 15 amino acids long. With 5 bases removed from V and 3 bases from J, the gap between germline ends came to 13 bases. Germline CDR1 is LGHNA and CDR2 is YNFKEQ. Study results and caveats: Expanded peripheral T cells had an undetermined antigen specificity.

The table lists this clone with a few counts. What it recognizes is unknown. Generated by immunoSEQ multiplex PCR, the TCRdb table keeps only in-frame clones and is missing some. The sample holds 95,000 to 100,000 clones, 70% to 85% seen once. The gene calls are TRBV4-2 and TRBJ2-2; TRBD2 is a possible D gene (6 bases). The material was CD4+ or CD8+ T cells sorted from blood, obtained in a trial of the OX40 agonist ivuxolimab. The sequence derives from an adult with an advanced solid tumor such as melanoma, head and neck, liver or kidney cancer. The CDR3 DNA reads TGTGCCAGCAGCGTCTACGGGACTGACACCGGGGAGCTGTTTTTT. Protein sequence: CASSVYGTDTGELFF.